These 31 T cell receptor beta chains came from one sample sequenced in a study of CD8 T cells in ankylosing spondylitis. Using its own MiXCR run on the 5' RACE reads, TCRdb lists one record per CDR3 protein. The sample includes about 160,000 distinct CDR3 sequences, approximately 16% of them seen just once. Specimen: blood, either unsorted or a sorted T cell fraction (not recorded which). These TCRs come from a male donor with ankylosing spondylitis or in good health (not recorded which).

V usage is TRBV18 and J usage is TRBJ2-7; D not certain. The germline gives CDR1 KGHSH, CDR2 LQKENI. Trimming stripped 2 bases from V and 5 bases from J, with 10 bases between. This CDR3 has 13 residues. CDR3 amino acids: CASSPGLGDEQYF. CDR3 sequence (DNA): TGTGCCAGCTCACCAGGGCTGGGCGACGAGCAGTACTTC.

On this clonotype: One end of the junction fails to match germline, which may point to a read error. The chain combines TRBV5-1 with TRBJ2-1, with 10 bases lining up with TRBD2. The CDR3 has 15 residues. CDR1 and CDR2 from the germline V gene are SGHRS and YFSETQ. CDR3 coding DNA: TGCGCCAGCAGCTTGTCCCTAGCGGGAGACAATGAGCAGCTCTTC. This codes for CASSLSLAGDNEQLF.

The sample holds many counts of this clonotype. The gene calls are TRBV20-1 and TRBJ1-6, with TRBD1 matching over 7 bases. Germline V gene data show CDR1 as DFQATT and CDR2 as SNEGSKA (reference sequence). The CDR3 runs 16 residues. V was clipped by 6 bases and J by 5 bases; unmatched bases: 13. CDR3 region: CSAPYRGGLDNSPLHF. The CDR3, as DNA: TGCAGTGCACCCTACAGGGGTGGGCTAGATAATTCACCCCTCCACTTT.

This clonotype has only a few counts. V and J are TRBV6-1 and TRBJ1-6; 9 nucleotides line up with TRBD1. The junction had 10 bases not matched to a gene; V was cut back by 4 bases and J by 9 bases. In germline, CDR1 is MNHNS, CDR2 SASEGT. The CDR3 totals 16 residues. The CDR3 DNA reads TGTGCCAGCAGTGGTTTCGGACAGGGGAACAGTTCACCCCTCCACTTT. Protein sequence: CASSGFGQGNSSPLHF.

In this sample, this clonotype turned up many times. The chain couples TRBV5-4 to TRBJ2-1; TRBD2 aligns across 10 bases. Germline V gene sequence: CDR1 SGHNT, CDR2 YYREEE (reference sequence). Unmatched junction bases numbered 6, after V lost 3 bases and J lost 0 bases. The CDR3 is 17 residues long. CDR3 bases: TGTGCCAGCAGCTCTGCCGGACTAGCGGCCTCCTACAATGAGCAGTTCTTC. Translation: CASSSAGLAASYNEQFF.

Note on this clonotype: A single base separates this from a much larger clone, so it may be a read error. This chain uses TRBV20-1 with TRBJ2-3, with a tentative D call TRBD2 (6 bases). CDR1 is DFQATT, CDR2 SNEGSKA, per germline (reference sequence). V shed 0 bases and J shed 2 bases, with 18 bases lying between them. The CDR3 has 17 residues. As DNA, the CDR3 is TGCAGTGCTAGAGATCCCCGGCTAGCGACTGACACAGATACGCAGTATTTT. Its protein is CSARDPRLATDTDTQYF.

The chain couples TRBV12-3 or TRBV12-4 to TRBJ1-4, with D possibly matching TRBD1 (5 bases). Trimming shortened V by 4 bases and J by 4 bases, and 10 bases separated the two germline ends. This CDR3 region has 14 residues. The CDR3 spells CASSSFQGNEKLFF. DNA of the CDR3: TGTGCCAGCAGTTCCTTCCAGGGTAATGAAAAACTGTTTTTT.

The chain is built from TRBV27 and TRBJ2-7; TRBD2 matches 11 bases. V dropped 5 bases and J dropped 12; count of bases not matched to a gene: 12. Per germline, CDR1 MNHEY and CDR2 SMNVEV (reference sequence). There are 14 residues in the CDR3. The CDR3 spells CASSVLAGAPTSYF. Written as DNA, the CDR3 is TGTGCCAGCAGTGTACTAGCGGGAGCCCCCACTTCGTACTTC.

The table lists this clonotype with many counts. V gene TRBV20-1 combines with J gene TRBJ2-7; TRBD2 agrees at 8 bases. CDR1 DFQATT and CDR2 SNEGSKA come from the germline V gene (reference sequence). The CDR3 totals 13 residues. V gave up 6 bases and J gave up 3 bases; unmatched junction bases: 7. The CDR3 DNA reads as TGCAGTGCGAGTAGCGGGAAAGTCTACGAGCAGTACTTC. This codes for CSASSGKVYEQYF.

As for this clonotype: This may be a read error: a much more frequent sequence differs by one nucleotide. This sequence joins TRBV20-1 and TRBJ1-2; D not certain. V was pared by 0 bases and J by 12 bases, with 17 bases between. Germline CDR1 is DFQATT and CDR2 is SNEGSKA (reference sequence). The CDR3 spans 13 residues. CDR3 region: CSARDWAGFGHTF. Written as DNA, the CDR3 is TGCAGTGCTAGAGATTGGGCCGGGTTCGGCCACACCTTC.

This chain joins TRBV3-1 and TRBJ2-1, with D possibly TRBD2 on 6 matching bases. The CDR3 is 15 amino acids. Germline CDR1 is LGHDT and CDR2 is YNNKEL (reference sequence). V lost 4 bases and J lost 0, with 10 bases in between. CDR3: CASSLTRSSYNEQFF. Here the CDR3 DNA reads TGTGCCAGCAGCCTGACTAGAAGCTCCTACAATGAGCAGTTCTTC.

This clonotype has more than one count but fewer than ten. CDR3 region: CSVDGQRQETQYF. The CDR3 region has the DNA TGCAGCGTTGATGGGCAGCGTCAAGAGACCCAGTACTTC. The V call is TRBV29-1, the J call TRBJ2-5, with unresolved D. Germline CDR1 reads SQVTM; CDR2 reads ANQGSEA. The CDR3 has 13 amino acids. Trimming cost V 3 bases and J 2 bases, with 10 bases left between them. The complete variable domain, with remaining parts taken from reference TRBV29-1 and TRBJ2-5, reads SAVISQKPSRDICQRGTSLTIQCQVDSQVTMMFWYRQQPGQSLTLIATANQGSEATYESGFVIDKFPISRPNLTFSTLTVSNMSPEDSSIYLCSVDGQRQETQYFGPGTRLLVL.

This clonotype appeared many times. The chain employs TRBV10-3 and TRBJ2-1; 7 nucleotides match TRBD1. In germline, CDR1 is ENHRY, CDR2 SYGVKD. V lost 3 bases and J lost 4; bases outside the gene matches: 3. CDR3 length: 14 residues. The chain's CDR3 is CAISEGDRYNEQFF. CDR3 bases: TGTGCCATCAGTGAAGGGGACAGATACAATGAGCAGTTCTTC.

This chain joins TRBV24-1 and TRBJ2-5; D is perhaps TRBD2 (6 bases). Trimming shortened V by 1 base and J by 5 bases, and 13 bases separated the two germline ends. Per germline, CDR1 KGHDR and CDR2 SFDVKD. CDR3 length: 15 residues. The chain's CDR3 is CATSDFTAGRETQYF. The CDR3 DNA follows: TGTGCCACCAGTGATTTCACGGCGGGGAGGGAGACCCAGTACTTC.

This clonotype was seen many times. The chain recombines TRBV28 with TRBJ2-7; 11 bases match TRBD2. Trimming took 4 bases from V and 3 from J; bases not matched to a gene: 8. The CDR3 is made up of 16 amino acids. Germline assignment: CDR1 MDHEN and CDR2 SYDVKM. Written as DNA, the CDR3 is TGTGCCAGCAGTTCCTATCCCGGGACTAGCGGCTACGAGCAGTACTTC. Protein product: CASSSYPGTSGYEQYF. The full variable domain, with the rest looked up from reference TRBV28 and TRBJ2-7, is DVKVTQSSRYLVKRTGEKVFLECVQDMDHENMFWYRQDPGLGLRLIYFSYDVKMKEKGDIPEGYSVSREKKERFSLILESASTNQTSMYLCASSSYPGTSGYEQYFGPGTRLTVT.

This chain connects TRBV18 to TRBJ1-6; maybe TRBD1 (5 bases). This CDR3 comprises 13 residues. Trimming left V 5 bases short and J 10 bases short, with 12 bases between. Germline assignment: CDR1 KGHSH and CDR2 LQKENI. CDR3 sequence reads: CASSGDLASPLHF. The CDR3, as DNA: TGTGCCAGCTCAGGGGACCTGGCCTCACCCCTCCACTTT.

This clonotype has a count of ten or more. V and J are TRBV28 and TRBJ2-1, with 10 positions matching TRBD2. After removal of 6 bases from V and 8 bases from J, the junction contained 10 bases not matched to a gene. Germline V gives CDR1 MDHEN, CDR2 SYDVKM. The CDR3 contains 15 residues. Here the CDR3 DNA reads TGTGCCAGCAGCCCCTCCCTAGCGGGAGTCCATGAGCAGTTCTTC. It is translated as CASSPSLAGVHEQFF.

A few counts support this clonotype. The chain recombines TRBV6-5 with TRBJ2-1, with D unresolved. The CDR3 extends over 13 amino acids. Germline V CDR1 and CDR2: MNHEY, SVGAGI. The V gene lost 4 bases and the J gene lost 0 bases, with 4 bases spanning the gap. The CDR3 sequence: CASSFSSYNEQFF. The CDR3 DNA follows: TGTGCCAGCAGTTTTAGCTCCTACAATGAGCAGTTCTTC.

This clonotype was counted a few times. The J gene is TRBJ2-2, the V gene TRBV15; 14 bases line up with TRBD2. V shed 2 bases and J 9 bases; nucleotides not matched to a gene: 5. The germline V gene encodes CDR1 LNHNV and CDR2 YYDKDF (reference sequence). This CDR3 is 16 amino acids long. The CDR3, as DNA: TGTGCCACCAGCAGACCTGGGACTAGCGGGAGAAGGGAGCTGTTTTTT. Its translation: CATSRPGTSGRRELFF.

The chain has TRBV27 and TRBJ2-1; 13 bases are a match to TRBD2. J lost 4 bases, V lost 5 bases, and 5 bases had no gene match. The CDR3 length is 16 residues. Germline V lookup: CDR1 MNHEY, CDR2 SMNVEV (reference sequence). The CDR3: CASSPWTSGSYNEQFF. The CDR3 nucleotides are TGTGCCAGCAGTCCATGGACTAGCGGGAGTTACAATGAGCAGTTCTTC.

This clonotype was recorded many times. This sequence joins TRBV12-3 or TRBV12-4 and TRBJ2-3; possible D gene TRBD1, 6 bases. There are 16 residues in the CDR3. The germline V and J ends were trimmed by 7 bases and 0 bases, with 17 bases remaining between them. CDR3 in amino acids: CASTPGGQTSTDTQYF. Written as DNA, the CDR3 is TGTGCCAGCACTCCGGGTGGACAGACTAGCACAGATACGCAGTATTTT.

At least ten counts were recorded for this clonotype. V usage is TRBV5-1 and J usage is TRBJ2-1; D not certain. Germline CDR1 is SGHRS and CDR2 is YFSETQ. V was pared by 0 bases and J by 4 bases, with 11 bases between. The CDR3 runs 15 residues. The CDR3 loop reads CASSLVPQPYNEQFF. CDR3 DNA: TGCGCCAGCAGCTTGGTTCCACAGCCTTACAATGAGCAGTTCTTC.

The chain uses TRBV28 and TRBJ1-5; perhaps TRBD1 as D (5 bases). The CDR3 consists of 14 residues. V lost 7 bases and J lost 6, with 16 bases in between. Germline V gene sequence: CDR1 MDHEN, CDR2 SYDVKM. The CDR3 spells CASTPGEVVQPQHF. The CDR3, as DNA: TGTGCCAGCACGCCGGGGGAGGTTGTTCAGCCCCAGCATTTT.

In this sample, this clonotype turned up many times. This sequence joins TRBV9 and TRBJ2-2; 10 nucleotides agree with TRBD2. CDR3 size: 16 residues. V shed 1 base and J 6 bases; nucleotides not matched to a gene: 6. Germline V gives CDR1 SGDLS, CDR2 YYNGEE. The CDR3 here is CASSVLSGREAGELFF. The CDR3, as DNA: TGTGCCAGCAGCGTACTGAGCGGGAGGGAAGCCGGGGAGCTGTTTTTT.

The CDR3 DNA reads as TGCGCCAGCAGCTTGGGTTTTTTGGGGGTATATAATGAAAAACTGTTTTTT. Protein sequence: CASSLGFLGVYNEKLFF. The chain is built from TRBV5-1 and TRBJ1-4, with D possibly matching TRBD1 (5 bases). Trimming cost V 0 bases and J 4 bases, with 16 bases left between them. There are 17 residues in the CDR3. Germline V CDR1 and CDR2: SGHRS, YFSETQ.

This clonotype has a count of ten or more. DNA of the CDR3: TGTGCCATCAGTGGGAGTGGTGCGCAGTACTTC. It is translated as CAISGSGAQYF. This chain connects TRBV10-3 to TRBJ2-7; D remains ambiguous. The CDR3 has 11 residues. Trimming removed 4 bases at V and 9 bases at J, with 10 bases between. CDR1 is ENHRY and CDR2 is SYGVKD in the germline V gene.

The chain couples TRBV7-9 to TRBJ1-5; no clear D. Trimming took 5 bases from V and 5 from J, leaving 7 bases between them. This CDR3 comprises 12 residues. Germline loops: CDR1 SEHNR, CDR2 FQNEAQ (reference sequence). CDR3: CASSPRDQPQHF. The CDR3 nucleotides are TGTGCCAGCAGCCCTAGGGATCAGCCCCAGCATTTT.

This clonotype was picked up many times. The chain links TRBV20-1 to TRBJ2-3; D may be TRBD1 or TRBD2 (5 bases each). Germline CDR1 and CDR2: DFQATT and SNEGSKA (reference sequence). V dropped 6 bases and J dropped 5 bases, with 15 bases sitting between them. There are 13 residues in the CDR3. In nucleotides, the CDR3 is TGCAGTGCGTCCACGGTGGGGGTAGATACGCAGTATTTT. It specifies CSASTVGVDTQYF.

The chain recombines TRBV12-3 or TRBV12-4 with TRBJ1-1; no firm D call. Trimming pared 0 bases from V and 2 bases from J, leaving 10 bases between. This CDR3 region has 15 residues. The CDR3 loop is CASSLALNSNTEAFF. CDR3 nucleotide sequence: TGTGCCAGCAGTTTAGCGCTGAACAGCAACACTGAAGCTTTCTTT.

This clonotype was recorded at least ten times. This chain uses TRBV5-1 with TRBJ1-2; 7 bases are shared with TRBD1. The trim removed 2 bases at V and 2 bases at J, leaving 3 bases unmatched. This CDR3 has 14 residues. Germline V gene lookup returns CDR1 SGHRS and CDR2 YFSETQ. The CDR3 region is CASSLRQGNYGYTF. The CDR3 DNA reads TGCGCCAGCAGCTTAAGACAGGGAAACTATGGCTACACCTTC.

The chain uses TRBV6-5 and TRBJ1-5, with D possibly matching TRBD1 (6 bases). Germline V gene lookup returns CDR1 MNHEY and CDR2 SVGAGI. The CDR3 sequence is 14 residues long. Between the trimmed V and J ends, which lost 7 bases and 2 bases, there was a span of 12 bases. The CDR3 DNA sequence: TGTGCCAGCACTTCCAGACAGGGCAATCAGCCCCAGCATTTT. As protein: CASTSRQGNQPQHF.